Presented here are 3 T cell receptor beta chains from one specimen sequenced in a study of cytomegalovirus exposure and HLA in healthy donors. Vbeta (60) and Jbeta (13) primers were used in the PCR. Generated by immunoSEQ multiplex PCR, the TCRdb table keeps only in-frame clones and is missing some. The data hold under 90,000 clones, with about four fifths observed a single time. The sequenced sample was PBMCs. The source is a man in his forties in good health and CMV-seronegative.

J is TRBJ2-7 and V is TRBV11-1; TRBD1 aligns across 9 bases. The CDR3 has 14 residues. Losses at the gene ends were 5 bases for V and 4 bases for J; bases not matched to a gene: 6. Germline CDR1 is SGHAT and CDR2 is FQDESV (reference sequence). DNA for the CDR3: TGTGCCAGCAGCAAACCGGGACAGGGATACGAGCAGTACTTC. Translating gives CASSKPGQGYEQYF.

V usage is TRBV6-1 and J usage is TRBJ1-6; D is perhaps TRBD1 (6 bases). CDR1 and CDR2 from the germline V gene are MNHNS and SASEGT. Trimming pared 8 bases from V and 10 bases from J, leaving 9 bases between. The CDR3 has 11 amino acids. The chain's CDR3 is CASEGDSPLHF. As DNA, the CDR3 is TGTGCCAGCGAGGGGGACTCACCCCTCCACTTT.

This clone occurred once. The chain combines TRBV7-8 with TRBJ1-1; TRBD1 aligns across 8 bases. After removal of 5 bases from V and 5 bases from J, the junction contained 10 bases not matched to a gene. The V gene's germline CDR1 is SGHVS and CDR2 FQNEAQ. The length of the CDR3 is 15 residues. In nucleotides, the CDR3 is TGTGCCAGCAGCCCGGGACAGGCCTGGACGACTGAAGCTTTCTTT. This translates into CASSPGQAWTTEAFF. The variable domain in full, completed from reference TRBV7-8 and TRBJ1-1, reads GAGVSQSPRYKVAKRGQDVALRCDPISGHVSLFWYQQALGQGPEFLTYFQNEAQLDKSGLPSDRFFAERPEGSVSTLKIQRTQQEDSAVYLCASSPGQAWTTEAFFGQGTRLTVV.